This T cell receptor beta chain derives from a study of beta chain features in type 1 diabetes. Study-level results: When cDNA is sequenced, cells with high TCR expression could be over-represented.

As concerns this clone: Its antigen is currently unknown. Other nucleotide sequences from this sample produce the same CDR3.

As every portion of the isolated RNA was reverse transcribed, the sequencing read expressed TCRB transcripts. The method was immunoSEQ multiplex PCR; TCRdb's version includes in-frame clones alone and lacks a portion of them. The sample has 250,000 to 300,000 clones; about 8% are singletons. The CDR3 is 12 amino acids. The ends were cut back, 5 bases at V and 1 base at J, with 3 bases in the middle. CDR1 and CDR2 from the germline V gene are SEHNR and FQNEAQ (reference sequence). The receptor comes from a woman aged 18 to 35 in good health. J is TRBJ1-3 and V is TRBV7-9; D is unresolved. Material: central memory CD4+ T cells from blood. CDR3 loop: CASSPSGNTIYF. The CDR3 DNA reads as TGTGCCAGCAGCCCTTCTGGAAACACCATATATTTT.